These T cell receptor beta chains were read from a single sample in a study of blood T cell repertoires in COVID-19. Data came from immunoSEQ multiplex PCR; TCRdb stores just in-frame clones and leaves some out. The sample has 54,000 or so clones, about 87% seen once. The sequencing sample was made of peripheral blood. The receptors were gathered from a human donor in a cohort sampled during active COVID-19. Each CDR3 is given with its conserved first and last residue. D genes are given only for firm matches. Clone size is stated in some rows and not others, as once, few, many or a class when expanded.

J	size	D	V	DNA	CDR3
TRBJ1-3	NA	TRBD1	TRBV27	TGTGCCAGCAGTTTTGGCAGGGGGCCTGGAAACACCATATATTTT	CASSFGRGPGNTIYF
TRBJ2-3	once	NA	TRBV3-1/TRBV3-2	TGTGCCAGCAGCTCCCCCATTGGACGGACTTCCCGCGATACGCAGTATTTT	CASSSPIGRTSRDTQYF
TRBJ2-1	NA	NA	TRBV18	TGTGCCAGCTCACCACGACTAGACTCCTACAATGAGCAGTTCTTC	CASSPRLDSYNEQFF
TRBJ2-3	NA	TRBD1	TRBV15	TGTGCCACCAGCAGAGATCCGAGGGGGCGCGAGGATACGCAGTATTTT	CATSRDPRGREDTQYF
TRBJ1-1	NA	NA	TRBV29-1	TGCAGCGGTGGACAGTTCATCGGTGCTGAAGCTTTCTTT	CSGGQFIGAEAFF
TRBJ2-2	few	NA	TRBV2	TGTGCCAGCCTGGAGGCGTGGGGGCCTGACGGGGAGCTGTTTTTT	CASLEAWGPDGELFF
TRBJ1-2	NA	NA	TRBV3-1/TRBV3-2	TGTGCCAGCAGCGGTAGTAGTGGCTACACCTTC	CASSGSSGYTF
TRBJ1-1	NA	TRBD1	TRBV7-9	TGTGCCAGCAGCCCGACCCGAACAGGGGGAAACACTGAAGCTTTCTTT	CASSPTRTGGNTEAFF
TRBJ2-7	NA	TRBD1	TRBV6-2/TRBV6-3	TGTGCCAGCAGTGATCCGGGACAGGGCTTCTACGAGCAGTACTTC	CASSDPGQGFYEQYF
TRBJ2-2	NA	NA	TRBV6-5	TGTGCCAGCAGACAGGGTAACACCGGGGAGCTGTTTTTT	CASRQGNTGELFF
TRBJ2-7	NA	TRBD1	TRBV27	TGTGCCAGCAGTTCCACGACAGGGGTCAACTACGAGCAGTACTTC	CASSSTTGVNYEQYF
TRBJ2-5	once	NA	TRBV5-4	TGTGCCAGCAGCCAACAAGTCGGGGAAGAGACCCAGTACTTC	CASSQQVGEETQYF
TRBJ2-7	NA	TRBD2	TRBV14	TGTGCCAGCAGCCAAACCCCGGGACTAGCGGGTCCCTCCTACGAGCAGTACTTC	CASSQTPGLAGPSYEQYF
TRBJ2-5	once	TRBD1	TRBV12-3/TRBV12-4	TGTGCCAGCAGGGGGACAGTCCAAGAGACCCAGTACTTC	CASRGTVQETQYF
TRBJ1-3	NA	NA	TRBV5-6	TGTGCCAGCAGCCCCTTAAAAGGGGTGACTGGAAACACCATATATTTT	CASSPLKGVTGNTIYF
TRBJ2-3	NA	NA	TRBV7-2	TGTGCCAGCAGCTTGTACAAAGATACGCAGTATTTT	CASSLYKDTQYF
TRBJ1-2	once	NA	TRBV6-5	TGTGCCAGCAGTTCTTCAGACAGGACTGGCTACACCTTC	CASSSSDRTGYTF
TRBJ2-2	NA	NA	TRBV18	TGTGCCAGCTCACCCCGGGTTAGCAGGAACACCGGGGAGCTGTTTTTT	CASSPRVSRNTGELFF
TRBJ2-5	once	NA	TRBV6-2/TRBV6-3	TGTGCCAGCAGTAGGGGCGGGACAGCTCATCTCGGGCAAGAGACCCAGTACTTC	CASSRGGTAHLGQETQYF
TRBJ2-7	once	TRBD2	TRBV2	TGTGCCAGCAGGGGAGGTAGCGGGAACAACTACGAGCAGTACTTC	CASRGGSGNNYEQYF
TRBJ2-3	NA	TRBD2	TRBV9	TGTGCCAGCAGCGTAGTTTCTAGCGGGGGGGCCGGAGATACGCAGTATTTT	CASSVVSSGGAGDTQYF
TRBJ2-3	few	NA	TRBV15	TGTGCCACCAGCAGAGACCGTCCTAGCACAGATACGCAGTATTTT	CATSRDRPSTDTQYF
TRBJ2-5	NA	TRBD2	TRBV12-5	TGTGCTAGTGGTTTGGTATTTGACGGGGGGGTGGAGACCCAGTACTTC	CASGLVFDGGVETQYF
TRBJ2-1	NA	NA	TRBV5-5	TGTGCCAGCAGCTTGGTTTTTGCCCCCGCCTATTACAATGAGCAGTTCTTC	CASSLVFAPAYYNEQFF
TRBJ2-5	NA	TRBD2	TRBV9	TGTGCCAGCAGCCCCCGGACTAGCGGGGGGGCAGAGACCCAGTACTTC	CASSPRTSGGAETQYF
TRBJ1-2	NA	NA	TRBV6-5	TGTGCCAGCAGCCGCATAGGTGCAGGGAATGGCTACACCTTC	CASSRIGAGNGYTF
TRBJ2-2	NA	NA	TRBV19	TGTGCCAGTAGTATCGACGGACAGATTAACACCGGGGAGCTGTTTTTT	CASSIDGQINTGELFF
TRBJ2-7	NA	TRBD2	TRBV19	TGTGCCAGTAGTACCCAGACTAGCGTCCACGAGCAGTACTTC	CASSTQTSVHEQYF
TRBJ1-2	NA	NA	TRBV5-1	TGCGCCAGCAGCCGAGGGGGTAACTATGGCTACACCTTC	CASSRGGNYGYTF
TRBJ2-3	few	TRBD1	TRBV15	TGTGCCACCAGCGCCCGGGACAGGCGCACAGATACGCAGTATTTT	CATSARDRRTDTQYF
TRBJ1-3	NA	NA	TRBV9	TGTGCCAGCAGCGTAGGAGTTTCCGGAAACACCATATATTTT	CASSVGVSGNTIYF
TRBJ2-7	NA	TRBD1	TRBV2	TGTGCCACCCGGTTTGGACAGGGGGCCCACGAGCAGTACTTC	CATRFGQGAHEQYF
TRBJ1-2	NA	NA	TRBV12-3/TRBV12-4	TGTGCCAGCAGTCTGCGGGGGCTAGAAGGCTACACCTTC	CASSLRGLEGYTF
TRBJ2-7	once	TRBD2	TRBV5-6	TGTGCCAGCAGGACAGCTAGCGGTTCCGCCTACGAGCAGTACTTC	CASRTASGSAYEQYF
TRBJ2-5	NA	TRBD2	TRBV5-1	TGCGCCAGCAGCTTGTGGCCTAGCGGGTCCCGGGCGGAGACCCAGTACTTC	CASSLWPSGSRAETQYF
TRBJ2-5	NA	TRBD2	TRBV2	TGTGCCAGCAGTCCCAGGACTAGCGGGGGGCTCGAGACCCAGTACTTC	CASSPRTSGGLETQYF
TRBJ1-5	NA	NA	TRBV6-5	TGTGCCAGCAGCATTTCGACGGGATATCAGCCCCAGCATTTT	CASSISTGYQPQHF
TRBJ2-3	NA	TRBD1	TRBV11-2	TGTGCCAGCAGCTGGACTTACGGCAACAGGGGGTCCGGCTCAGATACGCAGTATTTT	CASSWTYGNRGSGSDTQYF
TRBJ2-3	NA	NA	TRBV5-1	TGCGCCAGCAGCGTCAGCATCCCGGGATCGAGTGCTAGCCGCACAGATACGCAGTATTTT	CASSVSIPGSSASRTDTQYF